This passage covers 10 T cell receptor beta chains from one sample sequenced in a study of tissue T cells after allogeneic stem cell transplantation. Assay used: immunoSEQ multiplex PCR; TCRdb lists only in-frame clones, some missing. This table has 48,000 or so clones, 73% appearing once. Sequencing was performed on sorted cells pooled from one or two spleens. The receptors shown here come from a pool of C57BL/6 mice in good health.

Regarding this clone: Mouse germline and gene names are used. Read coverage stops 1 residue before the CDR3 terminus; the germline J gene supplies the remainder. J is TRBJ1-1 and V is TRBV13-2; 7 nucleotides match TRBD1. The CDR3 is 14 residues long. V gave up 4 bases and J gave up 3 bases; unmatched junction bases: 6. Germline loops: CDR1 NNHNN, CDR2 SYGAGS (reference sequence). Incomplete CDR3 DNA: TGTGCCAGCGGTCCACAGGGGAGGGACACAGAAGTCTTC. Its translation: CASGPQGRDTEVF. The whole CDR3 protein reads CASGPQGRDTEVFF.

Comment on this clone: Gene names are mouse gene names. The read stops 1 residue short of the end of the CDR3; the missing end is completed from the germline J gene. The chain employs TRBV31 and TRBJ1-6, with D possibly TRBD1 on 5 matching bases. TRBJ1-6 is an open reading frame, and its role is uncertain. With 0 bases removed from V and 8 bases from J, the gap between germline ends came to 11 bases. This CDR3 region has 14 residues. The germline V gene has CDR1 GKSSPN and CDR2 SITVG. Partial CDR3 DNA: TGTGCCTGGAGTCTAAACCCGGGACATTCGCCCCTCTAC. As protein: CAWSLNPGHSPLY. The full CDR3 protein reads CAWSLNPGHSPLYF.

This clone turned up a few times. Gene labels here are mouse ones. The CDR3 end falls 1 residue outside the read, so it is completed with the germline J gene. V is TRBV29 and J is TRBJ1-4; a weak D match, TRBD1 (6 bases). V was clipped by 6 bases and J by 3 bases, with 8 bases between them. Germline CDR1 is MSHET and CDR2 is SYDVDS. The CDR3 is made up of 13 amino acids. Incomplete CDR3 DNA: TGTGCTAGCAGCCGGACAGCCAACGAAAGATTATTT. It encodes CASSRTANERLF. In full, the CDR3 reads CASSRTANERLFF.

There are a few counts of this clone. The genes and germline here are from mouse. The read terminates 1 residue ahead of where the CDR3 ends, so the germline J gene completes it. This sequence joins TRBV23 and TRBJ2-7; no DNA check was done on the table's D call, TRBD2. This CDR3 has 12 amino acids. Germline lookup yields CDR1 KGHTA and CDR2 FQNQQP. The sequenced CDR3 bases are TGCTCCAGCAGTCAGGGGGGGCGAGAACAGTAC. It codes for CSSSQGGREQY. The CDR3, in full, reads CSSSQGGREQYF.

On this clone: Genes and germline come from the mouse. The CDR3 sequence: CASSPRNYAEQFF. Incomplete CDR3 DNA: TGTGCCAGCAGCCCCCGGAACTATGCTGAGCAGTTC. The gene calls are TRBV3 and TRBJ2-1; D gene unclear. The observed sequence ends 1 residue before the CDR3 terminus, with the missing tail filled in from the germline J gene. The germline CDR1 and CDR2 sequences are SNHLY and FYNGKV (reference sequence). This CDR3 has 13 residues. V lost 5 bases and J 1 base, leaving 6 bases between the germline ends.

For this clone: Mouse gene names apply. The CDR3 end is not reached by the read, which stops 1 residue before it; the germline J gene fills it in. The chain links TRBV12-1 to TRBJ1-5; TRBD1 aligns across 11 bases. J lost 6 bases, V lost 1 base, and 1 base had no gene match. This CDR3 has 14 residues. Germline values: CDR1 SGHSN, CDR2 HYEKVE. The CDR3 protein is CASSLGTGGQAPLF. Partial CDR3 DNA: TGTGCCAGCTCTCTGGGGACAGGGGGCCAGGCTCCGCTT.

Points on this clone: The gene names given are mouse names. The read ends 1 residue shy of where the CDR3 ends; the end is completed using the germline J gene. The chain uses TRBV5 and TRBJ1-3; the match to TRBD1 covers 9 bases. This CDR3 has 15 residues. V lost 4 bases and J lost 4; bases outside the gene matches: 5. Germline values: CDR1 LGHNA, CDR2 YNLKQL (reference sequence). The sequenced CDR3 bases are TGTGCCAGCAGCCTGGGACAGGGAAGGGGAAATACGCTCTAT. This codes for CASSLGQGRGNTLY. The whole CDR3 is CASSLGQGRGNTLYF.

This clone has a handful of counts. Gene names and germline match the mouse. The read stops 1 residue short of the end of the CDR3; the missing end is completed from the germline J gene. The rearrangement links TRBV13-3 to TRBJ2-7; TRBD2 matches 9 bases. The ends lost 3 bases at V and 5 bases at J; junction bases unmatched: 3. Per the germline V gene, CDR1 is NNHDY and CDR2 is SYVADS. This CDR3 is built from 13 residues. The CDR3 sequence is CASSVGGRDEQYF. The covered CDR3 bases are TGTGCCAGCAGTGTGGGGGGGCGAGATGAACAGTAC.

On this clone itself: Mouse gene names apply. CDR3 DNA (partial): TGTGCCAGCTCTCTCGATGTAACAAATAACAACCAGGCTCCGCTT. Protein product: CASSLDVTNNNQAPL. The full CDR3 protein reads CASSLDVTNNNQAPLF. The gene calls are TRBV12-2 and TRBJ1-5, with unresolved D. The read finishes 1 residue shy of the CDR3 end, and the germline J gene is used to complete it. Germline loops: CDR1 SGHLS, CDR2 HYDKME. V shed 0 bases and J shed 0 bases, with 11 bases lying between them. This CDR3 has 16 amino acids.

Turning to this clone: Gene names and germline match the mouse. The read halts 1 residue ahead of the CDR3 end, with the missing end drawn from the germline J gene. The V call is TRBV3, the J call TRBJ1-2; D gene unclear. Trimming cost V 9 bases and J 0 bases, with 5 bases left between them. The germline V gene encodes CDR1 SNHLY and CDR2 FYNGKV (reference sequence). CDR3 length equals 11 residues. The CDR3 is CASGTNSDYTF. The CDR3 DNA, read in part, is TGTGCCAGTGGGACAAACTCCGACTACACC.